A single sample gave rise to the 13 T cell receptor beta chains below, sequenced in a study of blood T cell repertoires in COVID-19. The data were produced by immunoSEQ multiplex PCR, yet TCRdb's version contains in-frame clones alone and is incomplete. The sample has around 260,000 clones, around nine tenths seen once. Input material: peripheral blood. The receptors shown here come from an older woman with COVID-19, enrolled during active disease.

The V gene is TRBV19, the J gene TRBJ1-4; a weak D match, TRBD1 (5 bases). The length of the CDR3 is 16 residues. Germline lookup yields CDR1 LNHDA and CDR2 SQIVND (reference sequence). Trimming stripped 3 bases from V and 6 bases from J, with 17 bases between. CDR3 coding DNA: TGTGCCAGTAGTATCCTGTTGCGGGGGATAGATGAAAAACTGTTTTTT. This sequence encodes CASSILLRGIDEKLFF.

The chain uses TRBV19 and TRBJ2-1, with TRBD1 matching 8 bases. The germline V gene encodes CDR1 LNHDA and CDR2 SQIVND (reference sequence). The CDR3 loop spans 14 amino acids. The V gene end was trimmed by 3 bases and the J gene end by 6 bases; junction bases not matched to a gene: 4. CDR3 in DNA: TGTGCCAGTAGTATCCTCCAGGGGGCCAATGAGCAGTTCTTC. Translating gives CASSILQGANEQFF.

The chain is built from TRBV3-1 (or the pseudogene TRBV3-2) and TRBJ1-2; TRBD1 matches 10 bases. CDR3 length equals 14 residues. Trimming took 4 bases from V and 8 from J; bases not matched to a gene: 7. The germline gives CDR1 LGHDT, CDR2 YNNKEL (reference sequence). The CDR3 spells CASSPTGGLRGYTF. The DNA for the CDR3 is TGTGCCAGCAGCCCGACAGGGGGCCTTCGAGGCTACACCTTC.

The rearrangement joins TRBV6-1 to TRBJ2-7; no definite D call. Per the germline V gene, CDR1 is MNHNS and CDR2 is SASEGT. V lost 1 base and J 2 bases, leaving 9 bases between the germline ends. CDR3 length: 14 amino acids. CDR3 nucleotide sequence: TGTGCCAGCAGTGAAGGCCGAAGCGCCTACGAGCAGTACTTC. This codes for CASSEGRSAYEQYF.

Only one count was recorded for this clone. CDR3 loop: CASSLDADRGLSSYNEQFF. The CDR3 DNA reads TGTGCCAGCAGCTTAGACGCCGACCGTGGACTATCATCCTACAATGAGCAGTTCTTC. J is TRBJ2-1 and V is TRBV11-2; weak D call: TRBD2 (6 bases). CDR3 length: 19 amino acids. Trimming removed 0 bases from V and 1 base from J, with 19 bases in between. Germline assignment: CDR1 SGHAT and CDR2 FQNNGV.

This chain uses TRBV10-1 with TRBJ2-3; 8 bases agree with TRBD1. Trimming at V came to 2 bases and at J to 2 bases, leaving 3 bases not matched to a gene. CDR3 length: 15 amino acids. Looked up from germline, CDR1 is WNHNN and CDR2 is SYGVQD (reference sequence). The CDR3 region is CASSENRGATDTQYF. The CDR3, as DNA: TGCGCCAGCAGTGAGAACAGGGGGGCCACAGATACGCAGTATTTT.

The chain combines TRBV19 with TRBJ1-2; no reliable D call. The CDR3 extends over 14 amino acids. V was cut by 2 bases and J by 2 bases, with 9 bases left in between. The germline CDR1 and CDR2 sequences are LNHDA and SQIVND (reference sequence). In nucleotides, the CDR3 is TGTGCCAGTAGTATAATCGGCGGCAACTATGGCTACACCTTC. Its protein product is CASSIIGGNYGYTF.

The V and J genes are TRBV3-1 (or the pseudogene TRBV3-2) and TRBJ2-2, with 11 nucleotides matching TRBD1. Trimming cost V 6 bases and J 4 bases; bases outside gene matches: 7. Germline V CDR1 and CDR2: LGHDT, YNNKEL (reference sequence). The CDR3 is made up of 16 amino acids. DNA for the CDR3: TGTGCCAGCAGTCGGACCGGGACAGGGGGCACCGGGGAGCTGTTTTTT. As protein: CASSRTGTGGTGELFF.

The V and J genes are TRBV9 and TRBJ2-3; 7 positions agree with TRBD1. The V gene's germline CDR1 is SGDLS and CDR2 YYNGEE. The ends lost 4 bases at V and 2 bases at J; junction bases unmatched: 7. The CDR3 runs 15 residues. CDR3 nucleotides: TGTGCCAGCAGCCCGCGGACAGGAAACACAGATACGCAGTATTTT. Amino acids: CASSPRTGNTDTQYF.

The chain combines TRBV30 with TRBJ2-1; 7 bases are shared with TRBD2. The germline V gene has CDR1 GTSNPN and CDR2 SVGIG (reference sequence). The ends lost 2 bases at V and 9 bases at J; junction bases unmatched: 10. There are 14 residues in the CDR3. CDR3 amino acids: CAWSRRLTSIEQFF. CDR3 coding DNA: TGTGCCTGGAGTCGTAGGCTGACTAGCATTGAGCAGTTCTTC.

This chain joins TRBV9 and TRBJ2-2, with TRBD2 matching over 14 bases. Looked up from germline, CDR1 is SGDLS and CDR2 is YYNGEE. V trimming: 4 bases; J trimming: 3 bases; junction bases outside the gene matches: 8. CDR3 length equals 18 residues. Here the CDR3 reads CASSTGTSGSEYTGELFF. CDR3 coding DNA: TGTGCCAGCAGCACGGGGACTAGCGGGAGTGAGTACACCGGGGAGCTGTTTTTT.

The rearrangement uses TRBV12-3 or TRBV12-4 and TRBJ1-2; no firm D call. Trimming took off 2 bases at V and 8 bases at J, with 12 bases between the two ends. This CDR3 has 13 residues. As DNA, the CDR3 is TGTGCCAGCAGTTTACTCGGGGAGGTAGGCTACACCTTC. Translated, it gives CASSLLGEVGYTF.

The chain employs TRBV15 and TRBJ1-2; D is possibly TRBD1 (6 bases). This CDR3 is 12 amino acids long. The V gene lost 4 bases and the J gene lost 7 bases, with 10 bases spanning the gap. Per the germline V gene, CDR1 is LNHNV and CDR2 is YYDKDF (reference sequence). Written as DNA, the CDR3 is TGTGCCACCAGCAACACAGGGAGTGGCTACACCTTC. It encodes CATSNTGSGYTF.